This T cell receptor beta chain appears in the sequencing data of a study of cytomegalovirus exposure and HLA in healthy donors. Study-level information: In an earlier analysis, 95 million to 140 million unique TCR beta sequences were found from some 180 million T cells.

The PCR used 60 Vbeta and 13 Jbeta primers. The data were produced by immunoSEQ multiplex PCR, yet TCRdb's version contains in-frame clones alone and is incomplete. Of tens of thousands of clones listed, roughly 79% are singletons. Sequenced sample: PBMCs. The sequence derives from a woman between 40 and 55 years old in good health and CMV-seronegative.

For the CDR3, the DNA is TGTGCCTGGAGGGTGGGGGGATGGAGCACTGAAGCTTTCTTT. It specifies CAWRVGGWSTEAFF. The chain has TRBV30 and TRBJ1-1; TRBD1 is a possible D gene (5 bases). The CDR3 consists of 14 residues. The V end was cut by 3 bases, the J end by 4 bases, with 15 bases between. Per the germline V gene, CDR1 is GTSNPN and CDR2 is SVGIG (reference sequence).